Listed here are 21 T cell receptor beta chains from one sample, sequenced in a study of T cell repertoires in cytomegalovirus infection. TCRdb fed the reads into MiXCR, producing one record per CDR3 protein. The profile covers 130,000 or so distinct CDR3 sequences, with roughly 6% appearing a single time and 15% to 20% taken by the ten largest. Sample: PBMCs. These TCRs come from a human donor in good health (CMV status not recorded). Some clones in this sample may be carry-over from other donors' samples.

This clonotype came up a few times. CDR3 sequence reads: CASSEATGAYTEAFF. CDR3 DNA: TGTGCCAGCAGTGAAGCGACAGGGGCATATACTGAAGCTTTCTTT. The rearrangement uses TRBV6-1 and TRBJ1-1; 8 bases are a match to TRBD1. Germline loops: CDR1 MNHNS, CDR2 SASEGT. The CDR3 covers 15 residues. Trimming removed 0 bases from V and 5 bases from J; junction bases left unmatched: 5.

In this sample, this clonotype turned up many times. CDR3 residues: CASSLTAVVGYEQYF. The DNA of the CDR3 is TGTGCCAGCAGCTTGACGGCCGTAGTCGGGTACGAGCAGTACTTC. The V and J genes are TRBV7-2 and TRBJ2-7; D not resolved. Germline CDR1 is SGHTA and CDR2 is FQGNSA. Trimming took 3 bases from V and 4 from J, leaving 16 bases between them. The CDR3 runs to 15 residues. Using reference TRBV7-2 and TRBJ2-7 for the parts outside the CDR3, the full variable domain is GAGVSQSPSNKVTEKGKDVELRCDPISGHTALYWYRQSLGQGLEFLIYFQGNSAPDKSGLPSDRFSAERTGGSVSTLTIQRTQQEDSAVYLCASSLTAVVGYEQYFGPGTRLTVT.

This sequence joins TRBV5-1 and TRBJ2-5; 7 nucleotides agree with TRBD1. The germline V gene encodes CDR1 SGHRS and CDR2 YFSETQ. J lost 2 bases, V lost 4 bases, and 5 bases had no gene match. The CDR3 is made up of 14 amino acids. The CDR3 here is CASSTQTGQETQYF. Here the CDR3 DNA reads TGCGCCAGCAGCACCCAGACAGGGCAAGAGACCCAGTACTTC.

This clonotype was seen ten or more times. The chain employs TRBV2 and TRBJ2-1, with TRBD1 matching 8 bases. Germline CDR1 is SNHLY and CDR2 is FYNNEI. The junction had 5 bases not matched to a gene; V was cut back by 1 base and J by 6 bases. The CDR3 runs 15 residues. The CDR3 coding sequence is TGTGCCAGCAGTGAAGGGACAGGGCAGGTCAATGAGCAGTTCTTC. Protein sequence: CASSEGTGQVNEQFF.

V gene TRBV15 combines with J gene TRBJ2-7; TRBD1 matches 9 bases. The CDR3 spans 15 residues. Germline CDR1 reads LNHNV; CDR2 reads YYDKDF (reference sequence). Trimming took 5 bases from V and 6 from J; bases not matched to a gene: 11. The DNA of the CDR3 is TGTGCCACCAGCCGCCGGACAGGGGTCACTGGCGAGCAGTACTTC. Translation: CATSRRTGVTGEQYF.

This clonotype was counted many times. The chain couples TRBV4-3 to TRBJ2-1; 10 nucleotides line up with TRBD2. The V gene's germline CDR1 is LGHNA and CDR2 YSLEER. This CDR3 spans 18 amino acids. V trimming: 0 bases; J trimming: 7 bases; junction bases outside the gene matches: 12. CDR3 sequence (DNA): TGCGCCAGCAGCCAAGATGCTAGCGGGGGCCATTGGTGGAATGAGCAGTTCTTC. This sequence encodes CASSQDASGGHWWNEQFF.

J is TRBJ1-5 and V is TRBV6-2 or TRBV6-3, with D tentatively TRBD1 (6 bases). The CDR3 extends over 14 amino acids. Germline V CDR1 and CDR2: MNHEY, SVGEGT. The V and J ends lost 6 bases and 1 base respectively, with 10 bases between them. CDR3 DNA: TGTGCCAGCAGGTATGGACAGAGCAATCAGCCCCAGCATTTT. Translation gives CASRYGQSNQPQHF.

This clonotype occurred many times. The gene calls are TRBV12-3 or TRBV12-4 and TRBJ1-5; tentatively, D is TRBD1 (6 bases). This CDR3 spans 14 amino acids. With 4 bases removed from V and 6 bases from J, the gap between germline ends came to 13 bases. Written as DNA, the CDR3 is TGTGCCAGCAGTTCACAAGGGGGGGGTCAGCCCCAGCATTTT. This codes for CASSSQGGGQPQHF.

This chain uses TRBV24-1 with TRBJ2-3; 7 bases are a match to TRBD2. CDR1 is KGHDR, CDR2 SFDVKD, per germline. This CDR3 comprises 19 residues. V trimming: 3 bases; J trimming: 6 bases; junction bases outside the gene matches: 20. CDR3 coding DNA: TGTGCCACCAGTGATCCGCGGGCCACCCTGGTAGCGGGTGCGGATACGCAGTATTTT. It specifies CATSDPRATLVAGADTQYF.

This clonotype was seen only a few times. The chain has TRBV6-2 or TRBV6-3 and TRBJ1-1, with D possibly TRBD1 on 5 matching bases. There are 17 residues in the CDR3. The V end was cut by 4 bases, the J end by 2 bases, with 20 bases between. Germline V CDR1 and CDR2: MNHEY, SVGEGT. In DNA, the CDR3 is TGTGCCAGCAGTTTCGCCACCCTCAATAGGGGAAACACTGAAGCTTTCTTT. Its protein product is CASSFATLNRGNTEAFF.

This clonotype was detected only a few times. This chain's CDR3 is CSVAGTTWEAFPNEQFF. In DNA, the CDR3 is TGCAGCGTTGCCGGGACAACCTGGGAGGCCTTTCCAAATGAGCAGTTCTTC. V usage is TRBV29-1 and J usage is TRBJ2-1; D might be TRBD1 or TRBD2, each matching 6 bases. The CDR3 is 17 amino acids. Trimming removed 4 bases at V and 7 bases at J, with 26 bases between. In germline, CDR1 is SQVTM, CDR2 ANQGSEA.

The J gene is TRBJ2-6, the V gene TRBV2; D unclear. Germline V gives CDR1 SNHLY, CDR2 FYNNEI. V lost 4 bases to trimming and J lost 2 bases, with 6 bases between them. The CDR3 runs 14 residues. The CDR3 protein is CASSALPGANVLTF. CDR3 DNA sequence: TGTGCCAGCAGTGCACTTCCTGGGGCCAACGTCCTGACTTTC.

This clonotype was picked up a small number of times. In DNA form, the CDR3 reads TGTGCCATCACAGTTGAAAGCGGGACAAGGCCGTTCTTC. Amino acids: CAITVESGTRPFF. The chain uses TRBV10-3 and TRBJ2-1, with D maybe TRBD2 (7 bases). The CDR3 consists of 13 residues. Germline assignment: CDR1 ENHRY and CDR2 SYGVKD. V lost 7 bases, J lost 15 bases, and 22 bases lay in between.

The V and J genes are TRBV28 and TRBJ1-5, with 7 bases identical to TRBD1. This CDR3 has 14 residues. Germline CDR1 MDHEN, CDR2 SYDVKM. J gave up 7 bases and V 5 bases, and 8 bases lay outside the gene matches. In DNA form, the CDR3 reads TGTGCCAGCAGTGGGGACAGATCAATACAGCCCCAGCATTTT. Its protein product is CASSGDRSIQPQHF.

In its sample, this clonotype was seen many times. The chain employs TRBV4-1 and TRBJ2-1; 8 bases are a match to TRBD1. The CDR3 is made up of 15 amino acids. V shed 5 bases, J shed 4 bases, and the junction held 7 bases outside the gene matches. Looked up from germline, CDR1 is MGHRA and CDR2 is YSYEKL. The DNA for the CDR3 is TGCGCCAGCAGCGGACCGGGACAGGCTTACAATGAGCAGTTCTTC. Its protein is CASSGPGQAYNEQFF.

This clonotype has ten or more counts. The chain recombines TRBV19 with TRBJ2-3, with D perhaps TRBD1 or TRBD2 (5 bases each). The germline V gene has CDR1 LNHDA and CDR2 SQIVND (reference sequence). The CDR3 consists of 14 residues. The V end lost 1 base, the J end lost 0 bases, and 5 bases lay between the germline ends. CDR3 DNA: TGTGCCAGTAGTATAGGGGACAGCACAGATACGCAGTATTTT. It codes for CASSIGDSTDTQYF.

Ten or more counts support this clonotype. This sequence joins TRBV27 and TRBJ2-5; either TRBD1 or TRBD2 may supply D (5 bases each). The CDR3 extends over 14 amino acids. CDR1 MNHEY and CDR2 SMNVEV come from the germline V gene (reference sequence). V was shortened by 6 bases and J by 2 bases, with 13 bases between the two germline ends. CDR3 DNA: TGTGCCAGCAGCTACCGGGGCAGGCAAGAGACCCAGTACTTC. Translation gives CASSYRGRQETQYF.

This clonotype occurred many times. The chain combines TRBV12-3 or TRBV12-4 with TRBJ1-2; possibly TRBD1 for D (5 bases). The CDR3 runs 13 residues. Trimming took off 6 bases at V and 4 bases at J, with 12 bases between the two ends. For the CDR3, the DNA is TGTGCCAGCAGACCTACAGGATTCTATGGCTACACCTTC. It codes for CASRPTGFYGYTF.

CDR3 sequence: CASSQISGGPYEQYF. In nucleotides, the CDR3 is TGTGCCAGCAGTCAGATTAGCGGGGGACCTTACGAGCAGTACTTC. The rearrangement links TRBV2 to TRBJ2-7; TRBD2 agrees at 9 bases. Germline V CDR1 and CDR2: SNHLY, FYNNEI. Trimming cost V 5 bases and J 4 bases; bases outside gene matches: 9. This CDR3 has 15 residues.

This clonotype came up many times. This may be a read error, as it is one base from a much larger clone. The V and J genes are TRBV7-3 and TRBJ2-6; D not certain. The CDR3 runs 14 residues. Germline V CDR1 and CDR2: SGHTA, FQGTGA. Deletions cut 2 bases from V and 1 base from J, with 3 bases between. CDR3 sequence (DNA): TGTGCCAGCAGCTTAGGGTCTGGGGCCAACGTCCTGACTTTC. This translates into CASSLGSGANVLTF.

This clonotype was seen repeatedly, ten times or more. The V call is TRBV4-1, the J call TRBJ2-1, with D maybe TRBD2 (5 bases). Trimming took off 0 bases at V and 3 bases at J, with 15 bases between the two ends. CDR1 MGHRA and CDR2 YSYEKL come from the germline V gene. The CDR3 is 17 residues long. CDR3: CASSQERFLADYNEQFF. The CDR3 DNA is TGCGCCAGCAGCCAAGAGAGATTCCTAGCTGACTACAATGAGCAGTTCTTC.